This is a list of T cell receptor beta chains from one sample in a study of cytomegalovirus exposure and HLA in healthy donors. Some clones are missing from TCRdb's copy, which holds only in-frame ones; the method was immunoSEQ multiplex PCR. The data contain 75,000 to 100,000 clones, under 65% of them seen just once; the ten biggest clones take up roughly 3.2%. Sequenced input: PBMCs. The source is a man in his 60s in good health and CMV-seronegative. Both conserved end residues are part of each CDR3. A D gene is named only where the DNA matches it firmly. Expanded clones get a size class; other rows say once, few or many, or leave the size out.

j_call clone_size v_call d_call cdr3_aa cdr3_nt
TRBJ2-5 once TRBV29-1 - CSVEEVQPGTQYF TGCAGCGTTGAAGAGGTCCAACCGGGGACCCAGTACTTC
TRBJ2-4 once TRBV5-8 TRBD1 CASSLFDGRGLDIQYF TGTGCCAGCAGCTTGTTTGACGGCAGGGGGTTGGACATTCAGTACTTC
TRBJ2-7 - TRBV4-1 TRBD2 CASSQQTSGRANGRQQYF TGCGCCAGCAGCCAACAGACTAGCGGGAGGGCTAATGGCCGCCAGCAGTACTTC
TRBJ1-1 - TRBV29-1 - CSVGGQGEAFF TGCAGCGTTGGGGGGCAGGGTGAAGCTTTCTTT
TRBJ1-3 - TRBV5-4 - CASSQTLGKTIAGNTIYF TGTGCCAGCAGCCAGACCTTAGGGAAGACTATCGCTGGAAACACCATATATTTT
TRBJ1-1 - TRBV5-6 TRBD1 CASSLGDSFTRNTEAFF TGTGCCAGCAGCTTGGGGGACAGCTTTACTAGGAACACTGAAGCTTTCTTT
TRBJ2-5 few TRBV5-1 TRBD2 CASSLATSGGGQETQYF TGCGCCAGCAGCTTGGCCACTAGCGGAGGGGGGCAAGAGACCCAGTACTTC
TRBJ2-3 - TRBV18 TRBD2 CASSPPRGRVTDTQYF TGTGCCAGCTCACCGCCGAGAGGGAGGGTAACAGATACGCAGTATTTT
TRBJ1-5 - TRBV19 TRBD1 CASSGDSINQPQHF TGTGCCAGTAGCGGGGACAGCATCAATCAGCCCCAGCATTTT
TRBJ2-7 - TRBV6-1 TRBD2 CASSEKNGGGALFYEQYF TGTGCCAGCAGTGAAAAGAACGGCGGGGGGGCTTTGTTCTACGAGCAGTACTTC
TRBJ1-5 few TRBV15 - CATSRTGNQPQHF TGTGCCACCAGCAGAACGGGCAATCAGCCCCAGCATTTT
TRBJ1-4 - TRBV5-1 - CASSISPTTNEKLFF TGCGCCAGCAGCATTAGCCCTACAACTAATGAAAAACTGTTTTTT
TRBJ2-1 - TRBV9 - CASSLYGNEQFF TGTGCCAGCAGCCTATACGGTAATGAGCAGTTCTTC
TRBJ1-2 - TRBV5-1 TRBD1 CASSLTQGARGYTF TGCGCCAGCAGTCTCACCCAGGGGGCTAGAGGCTACACCTTC
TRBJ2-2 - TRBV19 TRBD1 CASNRGTGELFF TGTGCCAGTAACAGGGGGACCGGGGAGCTGTTTTTT
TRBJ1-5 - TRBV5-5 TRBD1 CASSLGPVQGTQPQHF TGTGCCAGCAGCTTGGGTCCTGTACAGGGGACTCAGCCCCAGCATTTT
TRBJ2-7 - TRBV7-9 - CASSTGTYYEQYF TGTGCCAGCAGCACCGGGACATACTACGAGCAGTACTTC
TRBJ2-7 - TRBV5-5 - CASSPAAWRYEQYF TGTGCCAGCAGCCCCGCGGCTTGGAGGTACGAGCAGTACTTC
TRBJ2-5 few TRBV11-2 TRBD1 CASSRTGTVKETQYF TGTGCCAGCAGCCGAACCGGGACAGTCAAAGAGACCCAGTACTTC
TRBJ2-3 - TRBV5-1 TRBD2 CASSLTSGTGDTQYF TGCGCCAGCAGCTTGACTAGCGGGACCGGAGATACGCAGTATTTT
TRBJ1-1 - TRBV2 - CASGGEGLPGNTEAFF TGTGCCAGCGGTGGGGAGGGACTCCCAGGTAACACTGAAGCTTTCTTT
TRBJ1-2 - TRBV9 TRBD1 CASSQPTGSDGYTF TGTGCCAGCAGCCAACCGACAGGGTCCGATGGCTACACCTTC
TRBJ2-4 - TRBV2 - CASKERLLAKNIQYF TGTGCCAGCAAGGAGCGGCTACTAGCCAAAAACATTCAGTACTTC
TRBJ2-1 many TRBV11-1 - CASSPGRGGYNEQFF TGTGCCAGCAGCCCCGGTAGGGGTGGCTACAATGAGCAGTTCTTC
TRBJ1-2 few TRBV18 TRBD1 CASSPEGTGDYGYTF TGTGCCAGCTCACCAGAAGGGACAGGGGACTATGGCTACACCTTC
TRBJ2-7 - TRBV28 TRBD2 CASSVNAGLAVYEQYF TGTGCCAGCAGTGTAAACGCCGGACTAGCGGTTTACGAGCAGTACTTC
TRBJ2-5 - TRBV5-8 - CASSSLGGSQETQYF TGTGCCAGCAGCTCCCTTGGGGGCAGTCAAGAGACCCAGTACTTC
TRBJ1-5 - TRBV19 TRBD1 CASSTDRGGGNQPQHF TGTGCCAGTAGTACGGACAGGGGCGGCGGCAATCAGCCCCAGCATTTT
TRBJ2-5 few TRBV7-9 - CASSLIRRGPQETQYF TGTGCCAGCAGCTTAATTCGGCGGGGCCCGCAAGAGACCCAGTACTTC
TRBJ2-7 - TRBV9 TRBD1 CASSVAAGGRDEQYF TGTGCCAGCAGCGTAGCGGCAGGGGGCAGGGACGAGCAGTACTTC
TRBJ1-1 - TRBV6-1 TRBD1 CASSVDRAPMNTEAFF TGTGCCAGCAGTGTGGACAGGGCACCGATGAACACTGAAGCTTTCTTT
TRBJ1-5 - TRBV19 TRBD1 CASSQDRGNQPQHF TGTGCCAGTAGTCAAGACAGGGGAAATCAGCCCCAGCATTTT
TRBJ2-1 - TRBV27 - CASSFTPASSTYNEQFF TGTGCCAGCAGTTTTACCCCCGCTAGCTCAACCTACAATGAGCAGTTCTTC
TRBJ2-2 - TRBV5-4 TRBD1 CASSPTGQPNTGELFF TGTGCCAGCAGCCCAACGGGACAGCCGAACACCGGGGAGCTGTTTTTT
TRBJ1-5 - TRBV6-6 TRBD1 CASRPGQYSNQPQHF TGTGCCAGCAGACCGGGACAGTATAGCAATCAGCCCCAGCATTTT
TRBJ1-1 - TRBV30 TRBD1 CAWSVWGRGPATEAFF TGTGCCTGGAGTGTATGGGGCAGGGGGCCGGCCACTGAAGCTTTCTTT
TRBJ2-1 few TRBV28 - CASSFHVGGPYNEQFF TGTGCCAGCAGTTTCCATGTGGGGGGGCCTTACAATGAGCAGTTCTTC
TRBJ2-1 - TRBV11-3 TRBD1 CASSSGQGANEQFF TGTGCCAGCAGCTCCGGACAGGGGGCCAATGAGCAGTTCTTC
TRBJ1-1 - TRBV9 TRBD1 CASSVVPGGNTEAFF TGTGCCAGCAGCGTAGTTCCAGGGGGGAACACTGAAGCTTTCTTT
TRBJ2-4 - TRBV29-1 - CSVVSGPKNIQYF TGCAGCGTTGTCTCAGGGCCCAAAAACATTCAGTACTTC
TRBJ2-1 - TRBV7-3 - CASSLSSVSYNEQFF TGTGCCAGCAGCTTAAGCAGCGTCTCCTACAATGAGCAGTTCTTC
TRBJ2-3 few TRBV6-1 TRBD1 CAGGMRTGHTDTQYF TGTGCCGGGGGTATGCGGACAGGCCACACAGATACGCAGTATTTT
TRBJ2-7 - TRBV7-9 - CASSLFSSYEQYF TGTGCCAGCAGCTTGTTTAGCTCCTACGAGCAGTACTTC
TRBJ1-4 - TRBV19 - CASSIGQTFNEKLFF TGTGCCAGTAGTATCGGACAGACCTTTAATGAAAAACTGTTTTTT
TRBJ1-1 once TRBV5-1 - CASSPGVGTEAFF TGCGCCAGCAGCCCGGGGGTAGGGACTGAAGCTTTCTTT
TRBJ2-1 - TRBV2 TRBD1 CASKFFRDRENEQFF TGCGCCAGCAAGTTTTTTAGGGACAGGGAAAATGAGCAGTTCTTC
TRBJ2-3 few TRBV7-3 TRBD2 CASSAGGGNTDTQYF TGTGCCAGCAGCGCGGGCGGGGGGAACACAGATACGCAGTATTTT
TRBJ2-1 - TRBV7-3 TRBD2 CSSRSPRAGEYNEQFF TGTTCCAGCCGCTCTCCCAGGGCGGGAGAATACAATGAGCAGTTCTTC
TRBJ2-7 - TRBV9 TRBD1 CASSVGPGQSYEQYF TGTGCCAGCAGCGTAGGGCCGGGACAGTCCTACGAGCAGTACTTC
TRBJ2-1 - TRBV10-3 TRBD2 CAISESGTTYNEQFF TGTGCCATCAGTGAAAGTGGGACTACCTACAATGAGCAGTTCTTC